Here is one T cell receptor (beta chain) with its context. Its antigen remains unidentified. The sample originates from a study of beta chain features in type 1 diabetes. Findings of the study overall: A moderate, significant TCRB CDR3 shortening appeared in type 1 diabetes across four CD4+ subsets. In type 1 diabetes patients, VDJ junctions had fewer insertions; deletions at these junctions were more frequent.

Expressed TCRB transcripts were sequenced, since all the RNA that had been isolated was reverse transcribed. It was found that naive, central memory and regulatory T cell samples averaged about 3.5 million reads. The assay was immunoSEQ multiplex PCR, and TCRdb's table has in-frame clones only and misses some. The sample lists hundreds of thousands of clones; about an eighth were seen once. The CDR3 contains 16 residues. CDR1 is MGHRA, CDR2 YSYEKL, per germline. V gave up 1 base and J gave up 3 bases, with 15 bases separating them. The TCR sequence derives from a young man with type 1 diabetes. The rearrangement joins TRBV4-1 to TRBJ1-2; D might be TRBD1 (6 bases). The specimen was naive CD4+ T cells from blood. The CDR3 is CASSQGNRRGHYGYTF. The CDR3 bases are TGCGCCAGCAGCCAAGGCAACCGGCGGGGGCACTATGGCTACACCTTC.